This entry concerns a single T cell receptor beta chain. Its cognate antigen is unknown. The data derive from a study of Tregs in tolerant kidney transplant recipients. Across the whole study: The nonmyeloablative bone marrow transplants came from related graft donors, with transient mixed chimerism. Study results and limitations: Validation in larger populations is needed because few patients were studied. Biological reproducibility was not directly addressed, but technical replication error appeared minimal.

Unstimulated Tregs (CD4+CD25+CD127-) and CD4+CD25- non-Tregs were sorted from PBMCs. Some clones are missing from TCRdb's copy, which holds only in-frame ones; the method was immunoSEQ multiplex PCR. This repertoire shows over 60,000 clones, roughly 98% found once; its top ten account for approximately 0.52%. The clonotype was recovered from a human donor who received a combined kidney and bone marrow transplant. The sequencing used CD4+ T cells from blood, collected before the transplant.

The CDR3, as DNA: TGTGCCAGCAGCTTAGCGACACTGAACACCGGGGAGCTGTTTTTT. This codes for CASSLATLNTGELFF. This chain uses TRBV7-2 with TRBJ2-2; no reliable D call. Trimming stripped 0 bases from V and 1 base from J, with 6 bases between. The CDR3 extends over 15 amino acids. The germline V gene encodes CDR1 SGHTA and CDR2 FQGNSA.